This T cell receptor (beta chain) derives from a study of blood T cell repertoires in COVID-19. Study as a whole: From the United States, Italy and Spain came samples of acute and convalescent COVID-19.

This clone was counted only a few times. Some clones are missing from TCRdb's copy, which holds only in-frame ones; the method was immunoSEQ multiplex PCR. The table records about 210,000 clones, about 91% of them present only once. This CDR3 is 16 amino acids long. Germline CDR1 SEHNR, CDR2 FQNEAQ (reference sequence). After removal of 0 bases from V and 9 bases from J, the junction contained 10 bases not matched to a gene. The sequence was collected from a young man with active or convalescent COVID-19. V and J are TRBV7-9 and TRBJ1-5; TRBD1 agrees at 8 bases. Input material: peripheral blood. CDR3 sequence (DNA): TGTGCCAGCAGCTTAGCGGGGCAGGGGGCGAAGGCGCCCCAGCATTTT. Translated, it gives CASSLAGQGAKAPQHF.